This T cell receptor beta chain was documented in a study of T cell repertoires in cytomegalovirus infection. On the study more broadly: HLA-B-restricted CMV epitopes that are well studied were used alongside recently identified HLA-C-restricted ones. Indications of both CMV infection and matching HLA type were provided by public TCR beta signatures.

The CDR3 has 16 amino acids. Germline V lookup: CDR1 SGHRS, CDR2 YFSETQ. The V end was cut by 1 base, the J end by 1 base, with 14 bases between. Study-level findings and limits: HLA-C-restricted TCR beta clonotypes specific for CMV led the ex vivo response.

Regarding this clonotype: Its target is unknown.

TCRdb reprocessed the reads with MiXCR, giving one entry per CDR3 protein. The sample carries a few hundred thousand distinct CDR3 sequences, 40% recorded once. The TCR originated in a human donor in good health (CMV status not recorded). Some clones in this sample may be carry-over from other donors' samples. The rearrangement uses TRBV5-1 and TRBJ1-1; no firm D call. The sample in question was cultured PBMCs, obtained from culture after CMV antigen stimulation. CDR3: CASSLLPGRQNTEAFF. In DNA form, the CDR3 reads TGCGCCAGCAGCTTGCTACCCGGACGGCAGAACACTGAAGCTTTCTTT.